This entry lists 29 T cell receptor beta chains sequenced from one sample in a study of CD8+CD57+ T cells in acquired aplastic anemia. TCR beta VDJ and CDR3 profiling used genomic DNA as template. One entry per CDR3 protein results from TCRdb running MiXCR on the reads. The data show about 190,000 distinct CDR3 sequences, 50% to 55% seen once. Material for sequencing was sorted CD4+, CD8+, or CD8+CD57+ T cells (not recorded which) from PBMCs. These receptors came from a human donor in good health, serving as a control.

In nucleotides, the CDR3 is TGTGCCAGCAGTGTCGGGGCCATCAAAAACATTCAGTACTTC. It encodes CASSVGAIKNIQYF. The chain carries TRBV28 and TRBJ2-4; D tentatively reads TRBD1 or TRBD2 (5 bases each). The CDR3 sequence is 14 residues long. From germline, CDR1 is MDHEN and CDR2 SYDVKM. Between the trimmed V and J ends, which lost 5 bases and 3 bases, there was a span of 11 bases.

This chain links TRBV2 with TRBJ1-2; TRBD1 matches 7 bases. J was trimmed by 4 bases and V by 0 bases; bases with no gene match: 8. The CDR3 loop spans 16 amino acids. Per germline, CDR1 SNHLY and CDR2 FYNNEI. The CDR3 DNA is TGTGCCAGCAGTGAAGCGCTTCGGGCAGGGGGCTATGGCTACACCTTC. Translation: CASSEALRAGGYGYTF. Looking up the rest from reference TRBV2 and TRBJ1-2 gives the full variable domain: EPEVTQTPSHQVTQMGQEVILRCVPISNHLYFYWYRQILGQKVEFLVSFYNNEISEKSEIFDDQFSVERPDGSNFTLKIRSTKLEDSAMYFCASSEALRAGGYGYTFGSGTRLTVV.

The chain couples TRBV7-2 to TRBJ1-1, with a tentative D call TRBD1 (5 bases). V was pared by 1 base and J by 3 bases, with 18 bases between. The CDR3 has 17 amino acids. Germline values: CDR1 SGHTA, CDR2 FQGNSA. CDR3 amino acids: CASSLVLAGGSDTEAFF. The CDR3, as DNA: TGTGCCAGCAGCTTAGTACTAGCGGGGGGGTCGGACACTGAAGCTTTCTTT.

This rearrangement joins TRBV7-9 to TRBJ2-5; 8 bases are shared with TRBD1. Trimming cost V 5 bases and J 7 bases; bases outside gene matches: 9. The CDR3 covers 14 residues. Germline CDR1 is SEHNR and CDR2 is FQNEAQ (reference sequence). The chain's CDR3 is CASSTGQGDRTQYF. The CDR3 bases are TGTGCCAGCAGCACAGGACAGGGTGATAGGACCCAGTACTTC. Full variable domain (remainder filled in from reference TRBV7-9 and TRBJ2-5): DTGVSQNPRHKITKRGQNVTFRCDPISEHNRLYWYRQTLGQGPEFLTYFQNEAQLEKSRLLSDRFSAERPKGSFSTLEIQRTEQGDSAMYLCASSTGQGDRTQYFGPGTRLLVL.

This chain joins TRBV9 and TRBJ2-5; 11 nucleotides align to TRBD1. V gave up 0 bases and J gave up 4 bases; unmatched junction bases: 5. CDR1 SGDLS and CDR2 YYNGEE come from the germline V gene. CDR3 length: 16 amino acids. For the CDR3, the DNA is TGTGCCAGCAGCGTAGAGGGGACAGGGGGGGGAGAGACCCAGTACTTC. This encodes CASSVEGTGGGETQYF.

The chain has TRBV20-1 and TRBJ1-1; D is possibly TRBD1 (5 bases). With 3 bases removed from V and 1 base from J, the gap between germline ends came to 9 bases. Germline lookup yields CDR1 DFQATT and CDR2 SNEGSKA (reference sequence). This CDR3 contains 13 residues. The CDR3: CSASDQGNTEAFF. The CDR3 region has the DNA TGCAGTGCTAGTGATCAGGGGAACACTGAAGCTTTCTTT.

CDR3: CASSPTANTEAFF. The CDR3 DNA sequence: TGTGCCAGCTCACCAACCGCGAACACTGAAGCTTTCTTT. The gene calls are TRBV18 and TRBJ1-1; D uncertain. V was trimmed by 2 bases and J by 1 base, leaving 5 bases between them. The CDR3 spans 13 residues. Germline V gives CDR1 KGHSH, CDR2 LQKENI.

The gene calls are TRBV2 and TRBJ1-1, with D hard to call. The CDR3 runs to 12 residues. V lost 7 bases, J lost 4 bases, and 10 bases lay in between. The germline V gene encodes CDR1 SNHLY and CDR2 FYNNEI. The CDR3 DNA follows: TGTGCCAGCACGTGGGGATTCACTGAAGCTTTCTTT. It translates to CASTWGFTEAFF.

In nucleotides, the CDR3 is TGTGCCAGCACCGAATTCGAAAGTCAGCCCCAGCATTTT. It encodes CASTEFESQPQHF. The chain uses TRBV6-2 or TRBV6-3 and TRBJ1-5, with no clear D. The ends were cut back, 7 bases at V and 6 bases at J, with 13 bases in the middle. This CDR3 has 13 residues. Germline V gene data show CDR1 as MNHEY and CDR2 as SVGEGT.

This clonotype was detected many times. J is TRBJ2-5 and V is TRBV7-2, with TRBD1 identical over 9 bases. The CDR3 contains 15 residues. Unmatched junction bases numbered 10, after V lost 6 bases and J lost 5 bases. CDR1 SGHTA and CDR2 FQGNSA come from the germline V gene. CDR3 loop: CASRLQGALGETQYF. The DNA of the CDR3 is TGTGCCAGCAGGTTACAGGGGGCTTTGGGTGAGACCCAGTACTTC.

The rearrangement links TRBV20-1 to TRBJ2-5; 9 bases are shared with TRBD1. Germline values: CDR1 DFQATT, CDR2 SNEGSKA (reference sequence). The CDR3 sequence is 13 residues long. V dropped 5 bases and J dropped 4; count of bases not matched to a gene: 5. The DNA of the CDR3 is TGCAGTGCTCTCCGGACAGGGGCAGAGACCCAGTACTTC. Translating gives CSALRTGAETQYF.

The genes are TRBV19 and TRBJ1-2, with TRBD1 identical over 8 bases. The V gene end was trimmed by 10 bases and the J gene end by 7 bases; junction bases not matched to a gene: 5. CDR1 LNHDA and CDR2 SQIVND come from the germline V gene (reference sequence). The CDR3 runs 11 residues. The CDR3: CANHDRGGYTF. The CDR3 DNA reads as TGTGCCAATCACGACAGGGGTGGCTACACCTTC. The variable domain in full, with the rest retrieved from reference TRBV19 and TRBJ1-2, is DGGITQSPKYLFRKEGQNVTLSCEQNLNHDAMYWYRQDPGQGLRLIYYSQIVNDFQKGDIAEGYSVSREKKESFPLTVTSAQKNPTAFYLCANHDRGGYTFGSGTRLTVV.

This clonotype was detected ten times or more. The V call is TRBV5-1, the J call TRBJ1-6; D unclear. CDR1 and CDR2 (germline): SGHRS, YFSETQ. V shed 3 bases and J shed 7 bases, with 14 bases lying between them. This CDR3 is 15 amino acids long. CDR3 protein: CASSSSGLENSPLHF. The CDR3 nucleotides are TGCGCCAGCAGCTCTTCTGGGCTTGAGAATTCACCCCTCCACTTT.

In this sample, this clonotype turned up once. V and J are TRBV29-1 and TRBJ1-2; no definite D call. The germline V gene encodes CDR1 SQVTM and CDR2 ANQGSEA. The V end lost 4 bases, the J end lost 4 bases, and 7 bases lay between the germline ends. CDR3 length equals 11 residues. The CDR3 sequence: CSVAQAYGYTF. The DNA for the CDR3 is TGCAGCGTTGCCCAGGCCTATGGCTACACCTTC.

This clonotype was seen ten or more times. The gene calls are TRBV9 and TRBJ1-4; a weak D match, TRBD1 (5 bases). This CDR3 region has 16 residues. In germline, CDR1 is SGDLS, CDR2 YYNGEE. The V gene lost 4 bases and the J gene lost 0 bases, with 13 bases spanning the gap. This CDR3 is CASSSGQKTTNEKLFF. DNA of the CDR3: TGTGCCAGCAGCTCCGGACAAAAAACAACTAATGAAAAACTGTTTTTT.

The CDR3 loop reads CASLGGNYNEQFF. The CDR3 DNA follows: TGTGCCAGTCTGGGCGGGAATTACAATGAGCAGTTCTTC. The V gene is TRBV19, the J gene TRBJ2-1, with D possibly TRBD2 on 6 matching bases. V was cut by 8 bases and J by 4 bases, with 12 bases left in between. This CDR3 comprises 13 residues. In germline, CDR1 is LNHDA, CDR2 SQIVND (reference sequence). The variable domain in full, with the rest retrieved from reference TRBV19 and TRBJ2-1, is DGGITQSPKYLFRKEGQNVTLSCEQNLNHDAMYWYRQDPGQGLRLIYYSQIVNDFQKGDIAEGYSVSREKKESFPLTVTSAQKNPTAFYLCASLGGNYNEQFFGPGTRLTVL.

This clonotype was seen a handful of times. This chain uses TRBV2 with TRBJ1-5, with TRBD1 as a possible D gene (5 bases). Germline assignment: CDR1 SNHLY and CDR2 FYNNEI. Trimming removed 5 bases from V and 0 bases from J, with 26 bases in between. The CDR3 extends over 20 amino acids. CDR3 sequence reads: CASSYKVGHGVGDSNQPQHF. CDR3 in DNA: TGTGCCAGCAGTTACAAGGTCGGGCACGGGGTAGGGGATAGCAATCAGCCCCAGCATTTT.

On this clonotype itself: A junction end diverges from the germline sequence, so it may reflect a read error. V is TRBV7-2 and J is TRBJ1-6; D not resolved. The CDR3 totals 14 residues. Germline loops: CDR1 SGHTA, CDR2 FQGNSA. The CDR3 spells CASSPNSLVSLLHF. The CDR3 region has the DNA TGTGCCAGCAGCCCGAACAGTTTGGTTTCACTCCTCCACTTT.

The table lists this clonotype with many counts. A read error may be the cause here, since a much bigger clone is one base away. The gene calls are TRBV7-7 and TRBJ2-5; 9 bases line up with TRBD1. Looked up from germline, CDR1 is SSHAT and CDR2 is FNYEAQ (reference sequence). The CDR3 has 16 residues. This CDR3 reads CASSLGCDRGGETQYF. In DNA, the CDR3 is TGTGCTAGCAGCTTAGGGTGCGACAGGGGGGGAGAGACCCAGTACTTC.

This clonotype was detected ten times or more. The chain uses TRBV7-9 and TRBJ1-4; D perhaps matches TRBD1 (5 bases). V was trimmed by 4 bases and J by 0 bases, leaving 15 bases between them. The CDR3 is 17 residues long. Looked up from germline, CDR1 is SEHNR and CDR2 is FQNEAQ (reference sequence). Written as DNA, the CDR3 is TGTGCCAGCAGCTGGTCGACAGAAAGAGCAACTAATGAAAAACTGTTTTTT. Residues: CASSWSTERATNEKLFF.

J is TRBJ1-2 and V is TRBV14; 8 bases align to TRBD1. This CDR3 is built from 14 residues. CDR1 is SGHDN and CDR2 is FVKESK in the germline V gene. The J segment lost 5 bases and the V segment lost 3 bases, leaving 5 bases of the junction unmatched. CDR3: CASSHSDRVYGYTF. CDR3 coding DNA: TGTGCCAGCAGCCACTCGGACAGGGTTTATGGCTACACCTTC.

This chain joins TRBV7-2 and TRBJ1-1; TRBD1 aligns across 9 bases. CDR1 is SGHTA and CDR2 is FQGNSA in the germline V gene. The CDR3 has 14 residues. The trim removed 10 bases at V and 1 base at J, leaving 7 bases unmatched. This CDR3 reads CAIRMGQGNTEAFF. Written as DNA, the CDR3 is TGTGCCATCAGGATGGGACAGGGGAACACTGAAGCTTTCTTT.

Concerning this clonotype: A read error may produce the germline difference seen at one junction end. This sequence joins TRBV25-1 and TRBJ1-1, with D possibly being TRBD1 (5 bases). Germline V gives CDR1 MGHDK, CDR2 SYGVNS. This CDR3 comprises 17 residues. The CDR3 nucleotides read TGTGCCAGCACGGGTCTACGTCAGGGACTTAGGAACACTGAGGCTTTCTTT. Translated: CASTGLRQGLRNTEAFF.

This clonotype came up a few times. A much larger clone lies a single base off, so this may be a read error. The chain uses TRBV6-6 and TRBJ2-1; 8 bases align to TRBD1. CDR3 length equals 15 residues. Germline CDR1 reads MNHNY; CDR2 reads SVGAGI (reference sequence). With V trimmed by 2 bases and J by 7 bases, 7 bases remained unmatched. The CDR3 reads CASSYPGTGGNEQFF. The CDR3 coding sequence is TGTGCCAGCAGTTACCCCGGGACAGGAGGGAATGAGCAGTTCTTC.

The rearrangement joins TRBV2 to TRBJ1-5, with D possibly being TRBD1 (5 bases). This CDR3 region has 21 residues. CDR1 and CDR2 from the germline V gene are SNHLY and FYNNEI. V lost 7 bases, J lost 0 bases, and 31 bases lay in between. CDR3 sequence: CASNGGLADTGELYSNQPQHF. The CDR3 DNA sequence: TGTGCCAGCAATGGGGGACTAGCGGACACCGGGGAGCTGTATAGCAATCAGCCCCAGCATTTT.

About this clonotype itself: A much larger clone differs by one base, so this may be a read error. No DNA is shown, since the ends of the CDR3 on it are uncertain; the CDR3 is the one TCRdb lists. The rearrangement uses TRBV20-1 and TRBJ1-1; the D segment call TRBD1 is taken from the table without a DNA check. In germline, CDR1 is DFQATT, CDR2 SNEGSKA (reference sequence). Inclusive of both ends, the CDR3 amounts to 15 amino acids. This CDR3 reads CSASVFGTGNLEASF.

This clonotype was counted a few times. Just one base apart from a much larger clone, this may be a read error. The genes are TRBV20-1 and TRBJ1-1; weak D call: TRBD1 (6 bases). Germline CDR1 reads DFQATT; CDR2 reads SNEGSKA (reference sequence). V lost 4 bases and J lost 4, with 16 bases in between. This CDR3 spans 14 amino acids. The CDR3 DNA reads TGCAGTGCTAAAAGTCCGACAGGACTCACTGAAGCTTTCTTT. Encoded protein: CSAKSPTGLTEAFF.

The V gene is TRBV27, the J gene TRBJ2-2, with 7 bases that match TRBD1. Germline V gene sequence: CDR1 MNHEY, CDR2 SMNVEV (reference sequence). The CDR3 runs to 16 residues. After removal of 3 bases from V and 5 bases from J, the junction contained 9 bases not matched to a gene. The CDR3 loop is CASSFEGAIGTGELFF. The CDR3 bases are TGTGCCAGCAGTTTCGAGGGGGCAATAGGGACCGGGGAGCTGTTTTTT.

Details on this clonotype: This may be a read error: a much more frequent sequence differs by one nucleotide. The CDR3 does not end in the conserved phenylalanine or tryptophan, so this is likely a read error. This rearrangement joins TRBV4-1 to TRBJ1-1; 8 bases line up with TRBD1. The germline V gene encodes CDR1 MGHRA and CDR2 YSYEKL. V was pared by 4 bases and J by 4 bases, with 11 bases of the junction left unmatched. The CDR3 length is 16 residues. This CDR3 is CASSPALQGGSTEAFL. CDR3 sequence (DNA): TGCGCCAGCAGCCCGGCCTTACAGGGGGGGAGCACTGAAGCTTTCCTT.